The source of this T cell receptor (beta chain) is a study of HIV-infected children after antiretroviral therapy interruption. At the level of the study: Continuous-treatment children had median age 8 years, interruption less than 10 years.

V was pared by 4 bases and J by 15 bases, with 5 bases of the junction left unmatched. Germline CDR1 is MDHEN and CDR2 is SYDVKM. The CDR3 extends over 13 amino acids. This clonotype was observed at least ten times. Treatment noted: PENTA 11 planned treatment interruption arm or continuous ART arm. At least 24 weeks of at least three-drug ART, in children 2 to 15 years. A 3' RACE protocol on RNA, with unique molecular identifiers, produced the TCR library. Using its own MiXCR run on the 3' RACE reads, TCRdb lists one record per CDR3 protein. The profile covers about 50,000 distinct CDR3 sequences, with around 4.1% appearing a single time and 0.7% taken by the ten largest.

The sample was CD45RA+ CD4+ T cells from PBMCs, pooled from several time points, taken from a donor given antiretroviral therapy, either interrupted or continuous. Subset: naive CD4+ CD45RA+ CD45RO- T cells. The clonotype was recovered from a pool of human donors with HIV. The chain joins TRBV28 to TRBJ2-1, with TRBD2 matching 14 bases. The CDR3 is CASSSSGTSGGFF. CDR3 nucleotide sequence: TGTGCCAGCAGTTCCTCCGGGACTAGCGGGGGGTTCTTC. Combining the CDR3 with reference TRBV28 and TRBJ2-1 gives the whole variable domain DVKVTQSSRYLVKRTGEKVFLECVQDMDHENMFWYRQDPGLGLRLIYFSYDVKMKEKGDIPEGYSVSREKKERFSLILESASTNQTSMYLCASSSSGTSGGFFGPGTRLTVL.